These 27 T cell receptor beta chains share one sample of origin, sequenced in a study of CD4 and CD8 cells across lung adenocarcinoma regions. In TCRdb, the PCR reads were re-called with MiXCR into one record per CDR3 protein. The sample lists 20,000 to 25,000 distinct CDR3 sequences; roughly 50% were seen once. The sequenced sample consisted of CD8+ T cells from the center of a lung tumor. The receptors stem from a female donor with lung adenocarcinoma. The CD4 and CD8 labels of this study may be unreliable.

The chain recombines TRBV9 with TRBJ2-1, with a possible D match to TRBD1 (5 bases). Judging by the DNA end, TRBJ2-5 fits better; the J call may be wrong. CDR3 size: 17 residues. Germline CDR1 SGDLS, CDR2 YYNGEE. Here the CDR3 reads CASSVGSPGSGSGTQYF. CDR3 sequence (DNA): TGTGCCAGCAGCGTCGGGTCGCCAGGGTCAGGTTCGGGGACCCAGTACTTC.

Turning to this clonotype: At one boundary the junction diverges from the germline segment, which might be a read error. The chain couples TRBV6-1 to TRBJ2-3, with D unclear. Germline values: CDR1 MNHNS, CDR2 SASEGT. The CDR3 consists of 15 residues. CDR3: CARGGQAVSTDTLYF. CDR3 coding DNA: TGTGCCAGGGGCGGCCAGGCGGTGAGCACAGATACGCTGTATTTT.

By share, this clonotype counts as medium-sized. This sequence joins TRBV28 and TRBJ2-5; D unclear. The CDR3 runs 12 residues. Trimming removed 5 bases from V and 5 bases from J, with 9 bases in between. The germline gives CDR1 MDHEN, CDR2 SYDVKM. The CDR3 spells CASSTFVETQYF. CDR3 DNA sequence: TGTGCCAGCAGTACTTTCGTGGAGACCCAGTACTTC.

This clonotype was recorded many times. For the CDR3, the DNA is TGTGCCAGCAGCCCGGGACGGGGCAGGAGCTCTGGGGCCAACGTCCTGACTTTC. Protein product: CASSPGRGRSSGANVLTF. The genes are TRBV27 and TRBJ2-6; TRBD1 or TRBD2 may be the D gene (5 bases each). Germline V gives CDR1 MNHEY, CDR2 SMNVEV (reference sequence). This CDR3 is built from 18 residues. V gave up 6 bases and J gave up 0 bases, with 18 bases separating them.

The J gene is TRBJ2-1, the V gene TRBV27; no definite D call. The assigned J gene may be wrong: the sequence end matches TRBJ2-7 better. CDR1 is MNHEY, CDR2 SMNVEV, per germline (reference sequence). CDR3 length: 13 residues. CDR3 DNA: TGTGCCAGCAGTTTACAGGTTGCCTACGAGCAGTACTTC. Protein: CASSLQVAYEQYF.

The rearrangement links TRBV11-3 to TRBJ2-5; D is ambiguous. This CDR3 is 13 amino acids long. Germline lookup yields CDR1 SGHNT and CDR2 YENEEA. Trimming left V 1 base short and J 4 bases short, with 7 bases between. The CDR3 loop reads CASSLAAGETQYF. The CDR3 bases are TGTGCCAGCAGCTTAGCGGCAGGAGAGACCCAGTACTTC.

V usage is TRBV7-8 and J usage is TRBJ2-7, with a possible D match to TRBD2 (6 bases). Trimming took off 5 bases at V and 3 bases at J, with 14 bases between the two ends. The CDR3 has 14 amino acids. Germline CDR1 SGHVS, CDR2 FQNEAQ. CDR3 coding DNA: TGTGCCAGCAGCGCCTTACCGCGGGACTACGAGCAGTACTTC. It translates to CASSALPRDYEQYF.

There are many counts of this clonotype. The V gene is TRBV27, the J gene TRBJ2-2, with D possibly being TRBD1 or TRBD2 (5 bases each). V lost 2 bases and J 5 bases, leaving 12 bases between the germline ends. The germline gives CDR1 MNHEY, CDR2 SMNVEV (reference sequence). The CDR3 spans 15 residues. The CDR3 sequence is CASSLGGVGTGELFF. In DNA form, the CDR3 reads TGTGCCAGCAGTTTAGGGGGAGTGGGGACCGGGGAGCTGTTTTTT.

This clonotype was counted at least ten times. V gene TRBV4-1 combines with J gene TRBJ2-3; 8 nucleotides agree with TRBD1. The CDR3 has 13 residues. The ends lost 2 bases at V and 5 bases at J; junction bases unmatched: 0. Germline assignment: CDR1 MGHRA and CDR2 YSYEKL. This chain's CDR3 is CASSQTGGDTQYF. For the CDR3, the DNA is TGCGCCAGCAGCCAAACAGGGGGAGATACGCAGTATTTT.

The V gene is TRBV6-1, the J gene TRBJ2-2; no reliable D call. Trimming took off 5 bases at V and 6 bases at J, with 22 bases between the two ends. This CDR3 spans 17 amino acids. Germline lookup yields CDR1 MNHNS and CDR2 SASEGT. CDR3 region: CASSPRWQTVSAGELFF. DNA of the CDR3: TGTGCCAGCAGTCCCCGGTGGCAGACCGTTAGTGCCGGGGAGCTGTTTTTT.

The table lists this clonotype with many counts. This chain connects TRBV7-2 to TRBJ2-2; weak D call: TRBD2 (5 bases). The CDR3 sequence is 15 residues long. V lost 4 bases and J lost 4, with 13 bases in between. Germline V gives CDR1 SGHTA, CDR2 FQGNSA. The CDR3 loop reads CASSSGLSSTGELFF. The CDR3 coding sequence is TGTGCCAGCAGCTCAGGACTGAGTAGCACCGGGGAGCTGTTTTTT.

As to this clonotype: At one of its ends the junction is not consistent with the germline gene, which may arise from a read error. V is TRBV10-1 and J is TRBJ2-3; D is perhaps TRBD1 or TRBD2 (5 bases each). The better agreement between TRBJ2-7 and the DNA end casts doubt on the J call. Per germline, CDR1 WNHNN and CDR2 SYGVQD (reference sequence). The CDR3 consists of 14 residues. The CDR3 DNA is TGCCCCAGCACGGGGCAGTGGGCCAAAGACACGCAGTACTTC. Its translation is CPSTGQWAKDTQYF.

Details on this clonotype: Relative to the germline gene, one junction end is altered; a read error may explain this. The V call is TRBV7-7, the J call TRBJ2-1; D may be TRBD2 (6 bases). The CDR3 runs to 10 residues. Germline CDR1 reads SSHAT; CDR2 reads FNYEAQ (reference sequence). CDR3 region: CAVRDSLLYF. DNA for the CDR3: TGTGCTGTCCGGGACTCCCTGTTGTACTTC.

This chain links TRBV6-1 with TRBJ2-4; 13 bases agree with TRBD2. The J call may be mistaken, given a closer DNA end match to TRBJ2-7. CDR1 is MNHNS and CDR2 is SASEGT in the germline V gene. This CDR3 region has 17 residues. DNA for the CDR3: TGTGCCAGCAGCGATACTAGCGGGAGGGCAAAGGACTACGAGCAGTACTTC. The encoded protein is CASSDTSGRAKDYEQYF.

The CDR3 spells CASGGYGGRSPETQYF. CDR3 nucleotide sequence: TGTGCCAGCGGGGGATACGGGGGCCGTAGCCCAGAGACGCAGTACTTC. The chain employs TRBV27 and TRBJ2-3, with D perhaps assigned TRBD1 or TRBD2 (6 bases each). TRBJ2-7 explains the end of the DNA better; the J call may be wrong. CDR1 is MNHEY, CDR2 SMNVEV, per germline (reference sequence). The CDR3 consists of 16 residues.

This clonotype was observed a handful of times. This rearrangement joins TRBV12-3 or TRBV12-4 to TRBJ2-5, with no clear D. Trimming took off 2 bases at V and 5 bases at J, with 6 bases between the two ends. CDR3 length: 12 residues. The CDR3 DNA is TGTGCCAGCAGTTTACGGGCGGAGACCCAGTACTTC. As protein: CASSLRAETQYF.

V usage is TRBV11-2 and J usage is TRBJ2-1; possibly TRBD1 or TRBD2 for D (6 bases each). Looked up from germline, CDR1 is SGHAT and CDR2 is FQNNGV. Between the trimmed V and J ends, which lost 4 bases and 0 bases, there was a span of 19 bases. The CDR3 length is 18 residues. The CDR3 here is CASSSRWGAGSSYNEQFF. In DNA form, the CDR3 reads TGTGCCAGCAGCTCAAGATGGGGGGCCGGCAGCTCCTACAATGAGCAGTTCTTC.

The gene calls are TRBV20-1 and TRBJ2-6, with unresolved D. The length of the CDR3 is 17 residues. Germline V lookup: CDR1 DFQATT, CDR2 SNEGSKA (reference sequence). Deletions cut 3 bases from V and 0 bases from J, with 15 bases between. This CDR3 is CSASTGALSSGANVLTF. DNA of the CDR3: TGCAGTGCTAGTACCGGAGCCCTGAGCTCTGGGGCCAACGTCCTGACTTTC.

The V gene is TRBV27, the J gene TRBJ2-4; D perhaps matches TRBD2 (6 bases). The CDR3 loop spans 13 amino acids. With 10 bases removed from V and 13 bases from J, the gap between germline ends came to 23 bases. Germline V CDR1 and CDR2: MNHEY, SMNVEV (reference sequence). The CDR3 nucleotides are TGTGCCACGGGGGTGTGCGCCAAAAATACGCAGTACTTC. It translates to CATGVCAKNTQYF.

The chain uses TRBV5-1 and TRBJ1-4, with TRBD1 as a possible D gene (5 bases). Between the trimmed V and J ends, which lost 3 bases and 10 bases, there was a span of 7 bases. The CDR3 has 11 residues. CDR1 is SGHRS and CDR2 is YFSETQ in the germline V gene. This CDR3 is CASSSGGKLFF. The CDR3 nucleotides read TGCGCCAGCAGCTCGGGGGGAAAACTGTTTTTT.

The chain joins TRBV11-3 to TRBJ2-6; possibly TRBD1 or TRBD2 for D (5 bases each). Judging by the DNA end, TRBJ2-7 fits better; the J call may be wrong. Germline values: CDR1 SGHNT, CDR2 YENEEA. The CDR3 has 13 residues. The CDR3 DNA follows: TGTGCCACGGGGCTCTTAGTCAAAAACACGCAGTACTTC. This codes for CATGLLVKNTQYF.

Judged by abundance, this clonotype is medium-sized. The gene calls are TRBV27 and TRBJ2-1, with D perhaps matching TRBD2 (6 bases). Trimming took 8 bases from V and 4 from J, leaving 15 bases between them. Germline-derived CDR1 and CDR2 are MNHEY and SMNVEV (reference sequence). CDR3 length: 14 amino acids. This CDR3 reads CASFPRDLYNEQFF. Written as DNA, the CDR3 is TGTGCCAGCTTTCCGCGGGACCTATACAATGAGCAGTTCTTC.

The CDR3 spells CASSLGSGWDTGPNATNEKLFF. Here the CDR3 DNA reads TGTGCCAGCAGCTTAGGATCCGGCTGGGACACAGGGCCTAATGCAACTAATGAAAAACTGTTTTTT. The chain has TRBV11-2 and TRBJ1-4, with D perhaps matching TRBD1 (6 bases). Between the trimmed V and J ends, which lost 1 base and 0 bases, there was a span of 27 bases. CDR1 is SGHAT and CDR2 is FQNNGV in the germline V gene. This CDR3 has 22 amino acids.

This clonotype turned up a few times. The genes are TRBV6-1 and TRBJ2-1, with 9 bases lining up with TRBD2. V was pared by 6 bases and J by 10 bases, with 13 bases of the junction left unmatched. The CDR3 spans 15 residues. Germline CDR1 MNHNS, CDR2 SASEGT. In nucleotides, the CDR3 is TGTGCCAGCAGGACCGGGGCGGGGGGGACCTACGAGCAGTTCTTC. Its protein product is CASRTGAGGTYEQFF.

The chain couples TRBV4-2 to TRBJ2-5; 8 bases align to TRBD2. V dropped 0 bases and J dropped 5; count of bases not matched to a gene: 14. This CDR3 has 18 residues. Looked up from germline, CDR1 is LGHNA and CDR2 is YNFKEQ. In DNA, the CDR3 is TGTGCCAGCAGCCAAGACGGACTAGACGGGAGGGCCGGGGAGACCCAGTACTTC. Its protein is CASSQDGLDGRAGETQYF.

V usage is TRBV6-1 and J usage is TRBJ2-5; D may be TRBD1 (5 bases). Trimming pared 2 bases from V and 13 bases from J, leaving 14 bases between. Germline-derived CDR1 and CDR2 are MNHNS and SASEGT. CDR3 length: 12 amino acids. The CDR3 region has the DNA TGTGCCAGCAGTGAATATCGGACAAGGGCGTACTTC. The encoded protein is CASSEYRTRAYF.

Ten or more counts support this clonotype. The J gene is TRBJ2-1, the V gene TRBV4-1, with D possibly being TRBD2 (6 bases). This CDR3 comprises 14 residues. Germline V gene sequence: CDR1 MGHRA, CDR2 YSYEKL. V lost 3 bases and J lost 5, with 11 bases in between. In DNA, the CDR3 is TGCGCCAGCAGCCATGGGAGGAGGGACAATGAGCAGTTCTTC. Its protein is CASSHGRRDNEQFF.